Each of the 26 T cell receptor beta chains below was sequenced from the same sample in a study of cytomegalovirus exposure and HLA in healthy donors. PCR was performed using 60 Vbeta and 13 Jbeta primers. Some clones are missing from TCRdb's copy, which holds only in-frame ones; the method was immunoSEQ multiplex PCR. The sample contains around 140,000 clones, 75% to 90% of which appear only once. The specimen was PBMCs. The receptors were sampled from a woman aged 45-59 years in good health and CMV-seropositive.

The rearrangement joins TRBV5-4 to TRBJ2-3; tentatively, D is TRBD2 (6 bases). The CDR3 totals 14 residues. With 4 bases removed from V and 3 bases from J, the gap between germline ends came to 12 bases. Germline V gene data show CDR1 as SGHNT and CDR2 as YYREEE (reference sequence). CDR3 protein: CASSPGTFTDTQYF. The CDR3 region has the DNA TGTGCCAGCAGCCCTGGGACTTTTACAGATACGCAGTATTTT.

This clone was counted only a few times. CDR3 in DNA: TGTGCCAGCAGTCGTAGCGGGGGGAGCACAGATACGCAGTATTTT. This sequence encodes CASSRSGGSTDTQYF. The gene calls are TRBV2 and TRBJ2-3; 10 bases agree with TRBD2. The V gene's germline CDR1 is SNHLY and CDR2 FYNNEI. V lost 5 bases, J lost 0 bases, and 2 bases stayed unmatched. This CDR3 has 15 amino acids.

V gene TRBV13 combines with J gene TRBJ2-1; 10 nucleotides align to TRBD2. The CDR3 loop spans 16 amino acids. Germline CDR1 PRHDT, CDR2 FYEKMQ (reference sequence). Trimming cost V 4 bases and J 0 bases; bases outside gene matches: 3. Here the CDR3 reads CASSSSSGSSYNEQFF. In nucleotides, the CDR3 is TGTGCCAGCAGCTCCTCTAGCGGGAGCTCCTACAATGAGCAGTTCTTC.

The rearrangement links TRBV9 to TRBJ1-1; D possibly corresponds to TRBD1 (6 bases). The CDR3 loop spans 13 amino acids. Germline V gene lookup returns CDR1 SGDLS and CDR2 YYNGEE. Trimming removed 0 bases at V and 11 bases at J, with 14 bases between. The CDR3 spells CASSVDTTGSAFF. DNA of the CDR3: TGTGCCAGCAGCGTAGACACCACAGGGTCGGCTTTCTTT.

V usage is TRBV9 and J usage is TRBJ2-7; 12 bases align to TRBD1. The CDR3 is made up of 18 amino acids. Per the germline V gene, CDR1 is SGDLS and CDR2 is YYNGEE. V was clipped by 3 bases and J by 0 bases; unmatched bases: 10. CDR3 sequence reads: CASSAGTGGLPLSYEQYF. DNA for the CDR3: TGTGCCAGCAGCGCTGGGACAGGGGGCCTTCCCCTCTCCTACGAGCAGTACTTC.

In regard to this clone: One junction end disagrees with the germline gene, perhaps due to a read error. The CDR3 DNA is TGCGCCGGCAGCTTGGGGGGGGGCCCCGATACGCAGTATTTT. This encodes CAGSLGGGPDTQYF. This sequence joins TRBV5-1 and TRBJ2-3; a weak D match, TRBD2 (7 bases). CDR3 length: 14 residues. Germline CDR1 is SGHRS and CDR2 is YFSETQ. Supplemented by reference TRBV5-1 and TRBJ2-3, the full variable domain reads KAGVTQTPRYLIKTRGQQVTLSCSPISGHRSVSWYQQTPGQGLQFLFEYFSETQRNKGNFPGRFSGRQFSNSRSEMNVSTLELGDSALYLCAGSLGGGPDTQYFGPGTRLTVL.

The chain couples TRBV5-4 to TRBJ2-1, with 12 bases fitting TRBD2. This CDR3 region has 16 residues. J was trimmed by 4 bases and V by 3 bases; bases with no gene match: 5. Germline V gene lookup returns CDR1 SGHNT and CDR2 YYREEE (reference sequence). This CDR3 reads CASSSELAGGYNEQFF. The CDR3, as DNA: TGTGCCAGCAGCTCCGAACTAGCGGGGGGTTACAATGAGCAGTTCTTC.

This chain connects TRBV2 to TRBJ2-7; TRBD2 aligns across 9 bases. V trimming: 7 bases; J trimming: 6 bases; junction bases outside the gene matches: 7. Looked up from germline, CDR1 is SNHLY and CDR2 is FYNNEI. This CDR3 has 13 residues. The CDR3 here is CASTNSREGEQYF. Here the CDR3 DNA reads TGTGCCAGCACCAATTCGCGGGAGGGCGAGCAGTACTTC.

The rearrangement links TRBV28 to TRBJ1-5, with unresolved D. Trimming left V 4 bases short and J 4 bases short, with 5 bases between. The CDR3 spans 12 residues. Germline values: CDR1 MDHEN, CDR2 SYDVKM. DNA of the CDR3: TGTGCCAGCAGTTCCACTAATCAGCCCCAGCATTTT. Its translation: CASSSTNQPQHF.

The rearrangement joins TRBV11-2 to TRBJ2-7, with 8 bases matching TRBD1. The germline CDR1 and CDR2 sequences are SGHAT and FQNNGV. Trimming removed 5 bases from V and 6 bases from J; junction bases left unmatched: 9. There are 14 residues in the CDR3. CDR3 DNA: TGTGCCAGCAGCGCGGACAGGGTGGGAGGCGAGCAGTACTTC. It translates to CASSADRVGGEQYF.

In DNA form, the CDR3 reads TGCGCCAGCAGCTTCGACAGGGATAGTTATCCCTACGAGCAGTACTTC. This codes for CASSFDRDSYPYEQYF. The chain uses TRBV5-1 and TRBJ2-7, with 7 bases lining up with TRBD1. The V gene's germline CDR1 is SGHRS and CDR2 YFSETQ. The V and J ends lost 2 bases and 2 bases, in that order; junction bases with no gene match: 10. The CDR3 spans 16 residues.

This clone was recorded a few times. The V and J genes are TRBV7-8 and TRBJ2-1; possibly TRBD2 for D (5 bases). Trimming shortened V by 5 bases and J by 3 bases, and 5 bases separated the two germline ends. Looked up from germline, CDR1 is SGHVS and CDR2 is FQNEAQ. This CDR3 has 12 amino acids. This CDR3 is CASSRDYNEQFF. CDR3 in DNA: TGTGCCAGCAGCCGGGACTACAATGAGCAGTTCTTC.

This clone was found once. V is TRBV19 and J is TRBJ2-7; TRBD2 aligns across 7 bases. The trim removed 5 bases at V and 9 bases at J, leaving 10 bases unmatched. The germline CDR1 and CDR2 sequences are LNHDA and SQIVND (reference sequence). This CDR3 has 13 amino acids. DNA for the CDR3: TGTGCCAGTAGTCCCCGGGCGGGAGAGGCGCAGTACTTC. Amino acids: CASSPRAGEAQYF.

A single count supports this clone. The rearrangement uses TRBV18 and TRBJ1-3; no definite D call. Germline CDR1 KGHSH, CDR2 LQKENI. Trimming cost V 3 bases and J 0 bases, with 15 bases left between them. This CDR3 contains 17 residues. In DNA form, the CDR3 reads TGTGCCAGCTCACCTAGTATCCAAAGAAGCTCTGGAAACACCATATATTTT. This encodes CASSPSIQRSSGNTIYF.

J is TRBJ2-1 and V is TRBV27; tentative D call: TRBD2 (7 bases). V was shortened by 10 bases and J by 0 bases, with 19 bases between the two germline ends. The germline CDR1 and CDR2 sequences are MNHEY and SMNVEV (reference sequence). The CDR3 loop spans 16 amino acids. The CDR3 sequence: CATQSGRGISYNEQFF. CDR3 bases: TGTGCCACCCAATCAGGGAGGGGGATCTCCTACAATGAGCAGTTCTTC.

The chain links TRBV5-4 to TRBJ2-1; TRBD2 might be the D (5 bases). CDR1 is SGHNT, CDR2 YYREEE, per germline (reference sequence). The CDR3 is made up of 15 amino acids. Trimming removed 0 bases at V and 0 bases at J, with 7 bases between. CDR3 sequence (DNA): TGTGCCAGCAGCTTGGACGGGAACTCCTACAATGAGCAGTTCTTC. Encoded protein: CASSLDGNSYNEQFF.

This chain uses TRBV28 with TRBJ1-1; D is perhaps TRBD1 (6 bases). The CDR3 length is 14 residues. Germline-derived CDR1 and CDR2 are MDHEN and SYDVKM. The germline V and J ends were trimmed by 1 base and 4 bases, with 10 bases remaining between them. The CDR3 nucleotides read TGTGCCAGCAGTTTATATGGGGGCAGCACTGAAGCTTTCTTT. It codes for CASSLYGGSTEAFF.

The CDR3 DNA reads as TGTGCCAGCAGACCACTAGCGGGAGTTTTCGGGGAGCTGTTTTTT. Amino acids: CASRPLAGVFGELFF. This chain connects TRBV6-1 to TRBJ2-2, with 11 bases lining up with TRBD2. The CDR3 is made up of 15 amino acids. CDR1 and CDR2 from the germline V gene are MNHNS and SASEGT. V shed 6 bases, J shed 7 bases, and the junction held 7 bases outside the gene matches.

V and J are TRBV5-5 and TRBJ1-1; D not certain. CDR1 is SGHKS and CDR2 is YYEKEE in the germline V gene (reference sequence). V lost 0 bases and J 7 bases, leaving 10 bases between the germline ends. The CDR3 sequence is 13 residues long. CDR3 in DNA: TGTGCCAGCAGCTTGGCTCGGGAGGATGAAGCTTTCTTT. Translated: CASSLAREDEAFF.

The CDR3 sequence: CASSLAGDRVGNTIYF. The CDR3 nucleotides read TGTGCCAGCAGCTTAGCGGGGGACAGGGTGGGAAACACCATATATTTT. The chain has TRBV7-2 and TRBJ1-3, with 9 positions matching TRBD1. Losses at the gene ends were 0 bases for V and 4 bases for J; bases not matched to a gene: 4. The CDR3 is made up of 16 amino acids. Looked up from germline, CDR1 is SGHTA and CDR2 is FQGNSA. Full variable domain (missing parts from reference TRBV7-2 and TRBJ1-3): GAGVSQSPSNKVTEKGKDVELRCDPISGHTALYWYRQSLGQGLEFLIYFQGNSAPDKSGLPSDRFSAERTGGSVSTLTIQRTQQEDSAVYLCASSLAGDRVGNTIYFGEGSWLTVV.

This clone was seen once. The chain is built from TRBV2 and TRBJ2-7; 9 bases match TRBD1. The V and J ends lost 2 bases and 1 base, in that order; junction bases with no gene match: 3. The CDR3 contains 15 residues. Germline lookup yields CDR1 SNHLY and CDR2 FYNNEI. The CDR3 spells CASSERQGVSYEQYF. CDR3 sequence (DNA): TGTGCCAGCAGTGAACGACAGGGGGTTTCCTACGAGCAGTACTTC.

This chain connects TRBV18 to TRBJ1-1; D remains ambiguous. The CDR3 spans 13 residues. Trimming cost V 3 bases and J 1 base, with 6 bases left between them. Germline CDR1 KGHSH, CDR2 LQKENI. CDR3 coding DNA: TGTGCCAGCTCACCGGCCCAGAACACTGAAGCTTTCTTT. Translating gives CASSPAQNTEAFF.

The gene calls are TRBV19 and TRBJ2-3, with 7 positions matching TRBD2. Trimming at V came to 6 bases and at J to 4 bases, leaving 10 bases not matched to a gene. Germline CDR1 LNHDA, CDR2 SQIVND (reference sequence). The CDR3 runs to 15 residues. The CDR3 loop reads CASRPGASGSDTQYF. The CDR3, as DNA: TGTGCCAGTAGACCGGGAGCTAGCGGCTCAGATACGCAGTATTTT.

The chain is built from TRBV13 and TRBJ2-7; 8 nucleotides match TRBD1. Per the germline V gene, CDR1 is PRHDT and CDR2 is FYEKMQ (reference sequence). The CDR3 covers 15 residues. The J segment lost 4 bases and the V segment lost 5 bases, leaving 10 bases of the junction unmatched. The chain's CDR3 is CASSLRQGRRYEQYF. As DNA, the CDR3 is TGTGCCAGCAGCCTGAGACAGGGGAGGAGGTACGAGCAGTACTTC.

V and J are TRBV5-4 and TRBJ2-1; 10 bases are shared with TRBD1. The CDR3 extends over 14 amino acids. The germline gives CDR1 SGHNT, CDR2 YYREEE (reference sequence). J was trimmed by 10 bases and V by 4 bases; bases with no gene match: 8. CDR3 sequence reads: CASSPGTGEREQFF. Written as DNA, the CDR3 is TGTGCCAGCAGCCCCGGGACAGGGGAACGGGAGCAGTTCTTC.

The chain employs TRBV28 and TRBJ2-7, with D perhaps TRBD2 (5 bases). This CDR3 has 14 residues. Trimming took 9 bases from V and 0 from J, leaving 15 bases between them. From germline, CDR1 is MDHEN and CDR2 SYDVKM. CDR3 in amino acids: CASPPPGNSYEQYF. Here the CDR3 DNA reads TGTGCCAGTCCCCCGCCGGGGAACTCCTACGAGCAGTACTTC.